The 25 T cell receptor beta chains given below trace back to one sample, sequenced in a study of T cells in Graves' hyperthyroidism and ophthalmopathy. Amplification yielded TCR beta CDR3 regions, with RNA transcripts as the source. The HTBI set primed first-round TCR CDR3 RT-PCR. TCRdb reprocessed the multiplex PCR reads via MiXCR and lists one record per CDR3 protein. The data hold 110,000 to 150,000 distinct CDR3 sequences, with less than 25% observed a single time. What was sequenced was blood. These receptors were obtained from a woman aged 45-59 years with Graves' hyperthyroidism that later progressed to Graves' ophthalmopathy.

This clonotype has a count of ten or more. The V and J genes are TRBV20-1 and TRBJ1-1; D unclear. The CDR3 has 12 residues. V lost 2 bases to trimming and J lost 1 base, with 5 bases between them. Looked up from germline, CDR1 is DFQATT and CDR2 is SNEGSKA (reference sequence). This CDR3 is CSARRANTEAFF. DNA of the CDR3: TGCAGTGCTAGAAGGGCGAACACTGAAGCTTTCTTT.

The table lists this clonotype with many counts. The chain uses TRBV2 and TRBJ2-1, with 10 bases aligning to TRBD2. Looked up from germline, CDR1 is SNHLY and CDR2 is FYNNEI. V gave up 6 bases and J gave up 4 bases; unmatched junction bases: 6. This CDR3 contains 15 residues. CDR3 sequence reads: CASSRTSGQYNEQFF. The CDR3 nucleotides read TGTGCCAGCAGCCGGACTAGCGGACAGTACAATGAGCAGTTCTTC.

This clonotype was seen only once. A much larger clone differs from this one at a single base, so this may be a read error. The chain uses TRBV2 and TRBJ2-7, with 9 bases lining up with TRBD1. Germline values: CDR1 SNHLY, CDR2 FYNNEI. Unmatched junction bases numbered 17, after V lost 6 bases and J lost 5 bases. This CDR3 has 17 residues. CDR3 region: CASSLVARVTGGDEQYF. The DNA of the CDR3 is TGTGCCAGCAGCTTAGTTGCACGGGTGACAGGGGGTGACGAGCAGTACTTC.

This clonotype has a count of ten or more. At one end the junction does not follow the germline gene, possibly because of a read error. This chain uses TRBV2 with TRBJ1-1; tentatively, D is TRBD1 (5 bases). Germline assignment: CDR1 SNHLY and CDR2 FYNNEI. This CDR3 is 13 amino acids long. CDR3 amino acids: CACRPGLGTEAFF. The CDR3 DNA is TGTGCCTGCAGACCGGGACTGGGCACTGAAGCTTTCTTT.

This clonotype was seen many times. This chain connects TRBV7-2 to TRBJ1-1, with D perhaps matching TRBD1 (6 bases). V was pared by 5 bases and J by 4 bases, with 20 bases between. Per the germline V gene, CDR1 is SGHTA and CDR2 is FQGNSA. This CDR3 has 16 residues. CDR3 region: CASSPSVVGAGTEAFF. The DNA of the CDR3 is TGTGCCAGCAGCCCATCGGTGGTGGGGGCAGGCACTGAAGCTTTCTTT.

In its sample, this clonotype was seen once. Since a much larger clone is just one base distant, this may be a read error. The rearrangement links TRBV29-1 to TRBJ2-5, with D possibly matching TRBD1 (5 bases). The germline CDR1 and CDR2 sequences are SQVTM and ANQGSEA. This CDR3 has 12 residues. CDR3 nucleotides: TGCAGCGCTGAAGGATCGGTCAGGGCCCAGTACTTC. It translates to CSAEGSVRAQYF. Together with reference TRBV29-1 and TRBJ2-5, the CDR3 gives the full variable domain: SAVISQKPSRDICQRGTSLTIQCQVDSQVTMMFWYRQQPGQSLTLIATANQGSEATYESGFVIDKFPISRPNLTFSTLTVSNMSPEDSSIYLCSAEGSVRAQYFGPGTRLLVL.

This clonotype has ten or more counts. This chain connects TRBV20-1 to TRBJ1-1, with 9 bases matching TRBD1. CDR1 and CDR2 (germline): DFQATT, SNEGSKA (reference sequence). V dropped 6 bases and J dropped 5; count of bases not matched to a gene: 4. CDR3 length equals 12 residues. The CDR3 nucleotides read TGCAGTGCGTCGGACAGGGGTACTGAAGCTTTCTTT. This codes for CSASDRGTEAFF.

To note about this clonotype: At one end, the junction sequence differs from germline, possibly due to a read error. This sequence joins TRBV6-1 and TRBJ1-5; 8 nucleotides align to TRBD1. Per germline, CDR1 MNHNS and CDR2 SASEGT. This CDR3 comprises 16 residues. The CDR3 sequence is CAGRPLQGEFNQPQHF. CDR3 DNA sequence: TGTGCCGGCAGACCTTTACAGGGGGAGTTTAATCAGCCCCAGCATTTT.

V gene TRBV20-1 combines with J gene TRBJ2-3; 8 bases map to TRBD2. This CDR3 comprises 12 residues. Looked up from germline, CDR1 is DFQATT and CDR2 is SNEGSKA (reference sequence). V lost 4 bases, J lost 4 bases, and 1 base stayed unmatched. The CDR3 coding sequence is TGCAGTGCTACCGGGAGGGCAGATACGCAGTATTTT. This gives the protein CSATGRADTQYF.

This clonotype was seen repeatedly, ten times or more. This chain links TRBV11-3 with TRBJ2-1; 8 nucleotides align to TRBD2. This CDR3 comprises 14 residues. The V and J ends lost 3 bases and 5 bases, in that order; junction bases with no gene match: 3. Germline V CDR1 and CDR2: SGHNT, YENEEA. The CDR3 DNA is TGTGCCAGCAGCTTTCGGACTAGCAACAATGAGCAGTTCTTC. It yields the protein CASSFRTSNNEQFF.

V and J are TRBV28 and TRBJ2-1, with 11 bases that match TRBD2. V lost 4 bases and J lost 4; bases outside the gene matches: 9. The CDR3 has 17 residues. Germline V CDR1 and CDR2: MDHEN, SYDVKM. Here the CDR3 DNA reads TGTGCCAGCAGTTCAATCGCCCTAGCGGGAGGTTACAATGAGCAGTTCTTC. Amino acid sequence: CASSSIALAGGYNEQFF.

This clonotype came up many times. The chain uses TRBV5-5 and TRBJ2-5, with D unclear. V lost 1 base to trimming and J lost 12 bases, with 16 bases between them. This CDR3 is built from 13 residues. CDR1 is SGHKS and CDR2 is YYEKEE in the germline V gene (reference sequence). CDR3 bases: TGTGCCAGCAGCTTGAATCCATCCTCCAAAAAGTACTTC. Amino acid sequence: CASSLNPSSKKYF. Supplemented by reference TRBV5-5 and TRBJ2-5, the full variable domain reads DAGVTQSPTHLIKTRGQQVTLRCSPISGHKSVSWYQQVLGQGPQFIFQYYEKEERGRGNFPDRFSARQFPNYSSELNVNALLLGDSALYLCASSLNPSSKKYFGPGTRLLVL.

This clonotype has at least ten counts. This CDR3 is CASSDRQGFFGETEAFF. CDR3 DNA sequence: TGTGCCAGCAGTGACCGACAGGGGTTCTTCGGGGAGACTGAAGCTTTCTTT. The chain links TRBV27 to TRBJ1-1; TRBD1 matches 8 bases. Germline-derived CDR1 and CDR2 are MNHEY and SMNVEV (reference sequence). The CDR3 has 17 amino acids. After removal of 5 bases from V and 5 bases from J, the junction contained 16 bases not matched to a gene.

This clonotype was seen many times. V gene TRBV28 combines with J gene TRBJ2-4, with a possible D match to TRBD2 (5 bases). The germline V gene has CDR1 MDHEN and CDR2 SYDVKM. The V and J ends lost 3 bases and 0 bases respectively, with 15 bases between them. The CDR3 is made up of 17 amino acids. CDR3 sequence reads: CASSFGGRLRAKNIQYF. The DNA of the CDR3 is TGTGCCAGCAGTTTCGGTGGGAGATTGAGAGCCAAAAACATTCAGTACTTC.

This clonotype was counted once. The V gene is TRBV18, the J gene TRBJ2-5, with 7 nucleotides matching TRBD1. The CDR3 extends over 15 amino acids. The ends lost 3 bases at V and 2 bases at J; junction bases unmatched: 6. Germline assignment: CDR1 KGHSH and CDR2 LQKENI. The CDR3 protein is CASSPPGQTQETQYF. CDR3 nucleotides: TGTGCCAGCTCACCTCCGGGACAGACACAAGAGACCCAGTACTTC.

This clonotype is medium-sized within its sample. This chain links TRBV11-2 with TRBJ2-7; 8 bases match TRBD1. CDR3 length equals 11 residues. Germline V gene data show CDR1 as SGHAT and CDR2 as FQNNGV. V was pared by 5 bases and J by 6 bases, with 0 bases of the junction left unmatched. Here the CDR3 DNA reads TGTGCCAGCAGCACAGGGGGCGAGCAGTACTTC. Translating gives CASSTGGEQYF.

This chain uses TRBV14 with TRBJ2-3; D is possibly TRBD2 (6 bases). CDR1 is SGHDN, CDR2 FVKESK, per germline. V was clipped by 1 base and J by 1 base, with 18 bases between them. CDR3 length: 18 amino acids. The CDR3 bases are TGTGCCAGCAGCCAAGGGGGCGATCGGCGGGGTCGCACAGATACGCAGTATTTT. Translated: CASSQGGDRRGRTDTQYF.

The chain combines TRBV27 with TRBJ2-7; D is unclear. This CDR3 is built from 15 residues. Germline lookup yields CDR1 MNHEY and CDR2 SMNVEV (reference sequence). Trimming cost V 3 bases and J 3 bases, with 15 bases left between them. This chain's CDR3 is CASSFGNSPIYEQYF. CDR3 coding DNA: TGTGCCAGCAGTTTTGGGAACTCCCCTATCTACGAGCAGTACTTC.

This clonotype has ten or more counts. The chain combines TRBV2 with TRBJ2-5, with D perhaps matching TRBD2 (5 bases). Germline CDR1 reads SNHLY; CDR2 reads FYNNEI. Deletions cut 1 base from V and 7 bases from J, with 13 bases between. This CDR3 contains 14 residues. DNA for the CDR3: TGTGCCAGCAGTGAAGATTTTTCTCGGGGGACCCAGTACTTC. This encodes CASSEDFSRGTQYF.

This clonotype was detected ten times or more. This chain uses TRBV12-3 or TRBV12-4 with TRBJ2-3; D is possibly TRBD1 or TRBD2 (5 bases each). The CDR3 runs to 15 residues. V lost 5 bases to trimming and J lost 5 bases, with 17 bases between them. CDR3 sequence (DNA): TGTGCCAGCAGTCAGGACTCGAGGGGTAGAGATACGCAGTATTTT. Amino acid sequence: CASSQDSRGRDTQYF.

This clonotype was counted many times. The V and J genes are TRBV6-1 and TRBJ2-1; 11 positions match TRBD2. Germline V gives CDR1 MNHNS, CDR2 SASEGT. V lost 6 bases, J lost 8 bases, and 12 bases stayed unmatched. CDR3 length: 16 amino acids. CDR3 sequence (DNA): TGTGCCAGCAGAACAGGATCTAGCGGGAGGTTTGATGAGCAGTTCTTC. The encoded protein is CASRTGSSGRFDEQFF.

This clonotype was detected a few times. This chain connects TRBV14 to TRBJ1-2; D is unresolved. From germline, CDR1 is SGHDN and CDR2 FVKESK. Trimming cost V 0 bases and J 4 bases, with 6 bases left between them. The CDR3 covers 13 residues. CDR3 residues: CASSQDPGYGYTF. The CDR3 DNA reads TGTGCCAGCAGCCAAGATCCGGGCTATGGCTACACCTTC.

Ten or more counts support this clonotype. V and J are TRBV10-3 and TRBJ2-1, with D possibly matching TRBD1 (5 bases). The CDR3 contains 15 residues. Germline assignment: CDR1 ENHRY and CDR2 SYGVKD. V was trimmed by 3 bases and J by 6 bases, leaving 15 bases between them. CDR3 protein: CAISEGLRAGNEQFF. As DNA, the CDR3 is TGTGCCATCAGTGAAGGTCTCAGGGCCGGCAATGAGCAGTTCTTC.

This clonotype occurred a few times. J is TRBJ2-2 and V is TRBV7-9, with 9 positions matching TRBD1. This CDR3 has 15 residues. V dropped 1 base and J dropped 8; count of bases not matched to a gene: 5. The V gene's germline CDR1 is SEHNR and CDR2 FQNEAQ (reference sequence). CDR3: CASSLGTGARGELFF. The DNA for the CDR3 is TGTGCCAGCAGCTTAGGGACAGGGGCCAGAGGGGAGCTGTTTTTT. Based on the CDR3 plus reference TRBV7-9 and TRBJ2-2, the full variable domain is DTGVSQNPRHKITKRGQNVTFRCDPISEHNRLYWYRQTLGQGPEFLTYFQNEAQLEKSRLLSDRFSAERPKGSFSTLEIQRTEQGDSAMYLCASSLGTGARGELFFGEGSRLTVL.

The rearrangement joins TRBV28 to TRBJ1-2; D not certain. V lost 6 bases and J 5 bases, leaving 16 bases between the germline ends. Germline V CDR1 and CDR2: MDHEN, SYDVKM. The CDR3 is 14 residues long. This CDR3 reads CASRNDRGPYGYTF. The DNA of the CDR3 is TGTGCCAGCAGGAATGACCGGGGTCCTTATGGCTACACCTTC.